The TCR gamma chain described here comes from a study of γδ T cells in repeated Plasmodium falciparum infection. Overall study: Malian samples came from no-transmission periods or across acute febrile malaria episodes.

Gammadelta T cells were flow-sorted from PBMC into Vgamma9/Vdelta2+ and Vdelta2-negative populations for bulk analysis. This CDR3 is built from 12 residues. Germline CDR1 is GITISATS and CDR2 is ISYDGTV (reference sequence). TCRdb re-called the multiplex PCR reads with CATT. The table includes about 15,000 gamma-chain clones, around 1.5% detected once. This clone was observed many times. With only one base between it and a far larger clone, this is likely a read error. Other nucleotide sequences from this sample produce the same CDR3. The sample was gamma-delta T cells from blood. This TCR was sampled from a pool of human donors (malaria-infected and uninfected, not separated). The rearrangement links TRGV9 to TRGJ1 or TRGJ2. Here the CDR3 reads CALWEVLRKKLF. The CDR3 DNA follows: TGTGCCTTGTGGGAGGTGCTGCGTAAGAAGCTCTTT.